Listed below are T cell receptor beta chains from one sample, sequenced in a study of tumor-infiltrating lymphocytes in oesophageal squamous cell carcinoma. A single record per CDR3 protein comes from TCRdb applying MiXCR to the PCR reads. The sample shows approximately 20,000 distinct CDR3 sequences, over 40% of them seen only once. The sequenced sample was normal esophageal tissue next to the tumor. The receptor source for this set is a male donor with esophageal squamous cell carcinoma. The CDR3 runs from the conserved cysteine through the conserved F or W. D genes are given only for firm matches. Part of the rows lack a size; the others show once, few, many or a class for expanded clones.

V	D	size	J	DNA	CDR3
TRBV12-3/TRBV12-4	NA	NA	TRBJ2-2	TGTGCCAGCACCTACCCACACACCGGGGAGCTGTTTTTT	CASTYPHTGELFF
TRBV12-3/TRBV12-4	NA	NA	TRBJ1-1	TGTGCCAGCAGTTTATATAGTCAGGCGAACACTGAAGCTTTCTTT	CASSLYSQANTEAFF
TRBV7-8	NA	NA	TRBJ2-3	TGTGCCAGCAGCCAGAAAGGGGGAGATACGCAGTATTTT	CASSQKGGDTQYF
TRBV7-8	TRBD2	NA	TRBJ2-5	TGTGCCAGCAGCTCCAGGACTAGCGGGAGCCAAGAGACCCAGTACTTC	CASSSRTSGSQETQYF
TRBV3-1	TRBD1	few	TRBJ2-1	TGTGCCAGCAGCTCCCCGGACAGGGGGTACAATGAGCAGTTCTTC	CASSSPDRGYNEQFF
TRBV11-2	TRBD2	NA	TRBJ2-3	TGTGCCAGCAGCCGGACTAGCGGGAGGCAATATTTT	CASSRTSGRQYF
TRBV7-6	TRBD1	few	TRBJ2-5	TGTGCCAGCAGCTTGGGGACAGGGGACCAAGAGACCCAGTACTTC	CASSLGTGDQETQYF
TRBV20-1	NA	few	TRBJ1-1	TGCAGTGCTACGGGGGGAACCACTGAAGCTTTCTTT	CSATGGTTEAFF
TRBV12-5	NA	many	TRBJ2-7	TGTGCTAGTGGTTTCCCCGACAGGTACTCCTACGAGCAGTACTTC	CASGFPDRYSYEQYF
TRBV7-8	NA	NA	TRBJ2-1	TGTGCCAGCAGCGCTACTAGGACGAATGAGCAGTTCTTC	CASSATRTNEQFF
TRBV6-1	TRBD1	many	TRBJ1-4	TGTGCCAGCAGCGAGCTCCCCGGACAGGGAAATGAAAAACTGTTTTTT	CASSELPGQGNEKLFF
TRBV12-3/TRBV12-4	NA	few	TRBJ2-7	TGTGCCAGCAGTATCTCGGGGGGCCCCTACGAGCAGTACTTC	CASSISGGPYEQYF
TRBV7-2	NA	few	TRBJ2-3	TGTGCCAGCAGCTTCCGTCCGAACCACGATACGCAGTATTTT	CASSFRPNHDTQYF
TRBV28	NA	NA	TRBJ2-3	TGTGCCAGCAGTTTATCGGCCCAAATGGCAGATACGCAGTATTTT	CASSLSAQMADTQYF
TRBV6-8	NA	NA	TRBJ2-1	TGTGCCAGCAGTTACGGTTCGGGGCTGAATGAGCAGTTCTTC	CASSYGSGLNEQFF
TRBV28	NA	NA	TRBJ2-7	TGTGCCAGCAGTTCAATTCACAGGGTGGCCTACGAGCAGTACTTC	CASSSIHRVAYEQYF
TRBV5-1	TRBD1	many	TRBJ2-5	TGCGCCAGCAGCTTACAGGGGTACCAAGAGACCCAGTACTTC	CASSLQGYQETQYF
TRBV19	NA	NA	TRBJ2-1	TGTGCCAGTAGTTCAGGTAGCTCCTACGAGCAGTTCTTC	CASSSGSSYEQFF
TRBV12-3/TRBV12-4	NA	NA	TRBJ1-1	TGTGCCAGCAGTTTTTCAGGATGGGACACTGAAGCTTTCTTT	CASSFSGWDTEAFF
TRBV7-3	TRBD1	few	TRBJ2-1	TGTGCCAGCAGCTTTACCGGACAGGGTATAGGTGAGCAGTTCTTC	CASSFTGQGIGEQFF
TRBV6-1	TRBD2	few	TRBJ2-3	TGTGCCAGCCGACTTGGACTAGCGGGAGACACCGGGGAGCTGTATTTT	CASRLGLAGDTGELYF
TRBV11-2	NA	NA	TRBJ2-3	TGTGCCAGCAGCTTCGGGACCAACGCAGATACGCAGTATTTT	CASSFGTNADTQYF
TRBV11-3	NA	many	TRBJ2-7	TGTGCCAGCAGCTTAGAAGGACCCTCCTACGAGCAGTACTTC	CASSLEGPSYEQYF
TRBV7-2	NA	NA	TRBJ1-5	TGTGCCAGCAGCTTAGTAGCGGCAGGGACGGGACAGCCCCAGCATTTT	CASSLVAAGTGQPQHF
TRBV4-1	NA	many	TRBJ2-7	TGCGCCAGCAGCCAAGAGGAGATTGGGCAGTACTTC	CASSQEEIGQYF
TRBV7-9	NA	NA	TRBJ2-1	TGTGCCAGCAGCTTCCTGGGTAGGGATGAGCAGTTCTTC	CASSFLGRDEQFF
TRBV20-1	TRBD1	many	TRBJ1-1	TGCAGTGCTAGGATCCGTGACAGGGTGACAGAAGCTTTCTTT	CSARIRDRVTEAFF
TRBV5-1	NA	NA	TRBJ2-3	TGCGCCAGCAGCTTGTGGTCAGGAGGTACAGATACGCAGTATTTT	CASSLWSGGTDTQYF
TRBV5-4	NA	many	TRBJ1-2	TGTGCCAGCAGCTTGCAGGGTTCAGATGGCTACACCTTC	CASSLQGSDGYTF
TRBV11-1	NA	once	TRBJ1-2	TGTGCCAGCAGCTTACTGGGGGGCCCAAGCTATGGCTACACCTTC	CASSLLGGPSYGYTF
TRBV7-2	TRBD2	few	TRBJ2-7	TGTGCCAGCAGCGAAGCGGGAGGAACCGGGGAGCTGTACTTC	CASSEAGGTGELYF